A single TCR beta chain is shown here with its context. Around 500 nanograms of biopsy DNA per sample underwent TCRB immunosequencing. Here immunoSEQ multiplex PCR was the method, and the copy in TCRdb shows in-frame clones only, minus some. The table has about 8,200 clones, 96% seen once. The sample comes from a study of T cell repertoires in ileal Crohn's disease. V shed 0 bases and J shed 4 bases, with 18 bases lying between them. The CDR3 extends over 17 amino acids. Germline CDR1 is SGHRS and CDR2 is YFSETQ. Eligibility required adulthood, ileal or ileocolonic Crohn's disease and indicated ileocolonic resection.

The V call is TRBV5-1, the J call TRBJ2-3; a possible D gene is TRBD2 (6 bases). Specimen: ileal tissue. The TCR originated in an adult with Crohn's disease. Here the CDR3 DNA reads TGCGCCAGCAGCTTGGCCTTCGGGACTCCCTCGTCAGATACGCAGTATTTT. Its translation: CASSLAFGTPSSDTQYF. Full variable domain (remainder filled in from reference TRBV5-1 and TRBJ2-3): KAGVTQTPRYLIKTRGQQVTLSCSPISGHRSVSWYQQTPGQGLQFLFEYFSETQRNKGNFPGRFSGRQFSNSRSEMNVSTLELGDSALYLCASSLAFGTPSSDTQYFGPGTRLTVL.